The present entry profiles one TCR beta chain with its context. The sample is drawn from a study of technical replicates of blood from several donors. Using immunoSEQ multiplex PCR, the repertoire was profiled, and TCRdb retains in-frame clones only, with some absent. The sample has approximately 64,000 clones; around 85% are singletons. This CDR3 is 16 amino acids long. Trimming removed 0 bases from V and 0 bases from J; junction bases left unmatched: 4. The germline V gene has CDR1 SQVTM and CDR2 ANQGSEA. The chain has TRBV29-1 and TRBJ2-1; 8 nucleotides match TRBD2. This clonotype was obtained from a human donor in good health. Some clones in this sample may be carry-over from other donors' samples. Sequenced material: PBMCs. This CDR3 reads CSVEDRLAFSYNEQFF. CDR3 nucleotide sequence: TGCAGCGTTGAAGATCGACTAGCGTTCTCCTACAATGAGCAGTTCTTC.